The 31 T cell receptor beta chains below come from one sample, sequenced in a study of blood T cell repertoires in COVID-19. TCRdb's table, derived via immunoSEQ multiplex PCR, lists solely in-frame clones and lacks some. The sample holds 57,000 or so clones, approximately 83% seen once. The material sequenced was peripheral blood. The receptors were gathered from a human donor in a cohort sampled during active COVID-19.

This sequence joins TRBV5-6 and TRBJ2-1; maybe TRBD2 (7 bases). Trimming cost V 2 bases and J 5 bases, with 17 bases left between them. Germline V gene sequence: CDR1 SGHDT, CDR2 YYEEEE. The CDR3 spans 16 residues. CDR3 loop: CASSLKGGRGDNEQFF. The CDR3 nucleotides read TGTGCCAGCAGCTTAAAAGGGGGGAGGGGTGACAATGAGCAGTTCTTC.

The CDR3 DNA is TGTGCCAGCAGCCCGGGACTAGCGGGAGGGCGCAATGAGCAGTTCTTC. Residues: CASSPGLAGGRNEQFF. The chain has TRBV14 and TRBJ2-1; TRBD2 aligns across 16 bases. The CDR3 extends over 16 amino acids. V shed 4 bases, J shed 6 bases, and the junction held 3 bases outside the gene matches. Germline V gives CDR1 SGHDN, CDR2 FVKESK.

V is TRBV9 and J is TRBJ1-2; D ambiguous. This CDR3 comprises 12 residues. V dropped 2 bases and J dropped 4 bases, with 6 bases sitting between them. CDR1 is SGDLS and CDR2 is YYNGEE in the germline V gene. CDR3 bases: TGTGCCAGCAGCGTTTCGGGCTATGGCTACACCTTC. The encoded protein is CASSVSGYGYTF.

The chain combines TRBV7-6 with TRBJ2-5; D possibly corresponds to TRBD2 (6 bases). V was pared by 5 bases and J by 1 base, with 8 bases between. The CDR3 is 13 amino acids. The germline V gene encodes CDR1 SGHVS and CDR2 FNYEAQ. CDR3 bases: TGTGCCAGCAGCCGACTAGTCCAAGAGACCCAGTACTTC. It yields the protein CASSRLVQETQYF.

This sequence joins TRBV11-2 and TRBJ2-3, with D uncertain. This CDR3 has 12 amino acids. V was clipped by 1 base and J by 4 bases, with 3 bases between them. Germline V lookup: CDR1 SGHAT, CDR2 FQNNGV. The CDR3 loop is CASSLGADTQYF. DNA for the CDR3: TGTGCCAGCAGCTTAGGAGCAGATACGCAGTATTTT.

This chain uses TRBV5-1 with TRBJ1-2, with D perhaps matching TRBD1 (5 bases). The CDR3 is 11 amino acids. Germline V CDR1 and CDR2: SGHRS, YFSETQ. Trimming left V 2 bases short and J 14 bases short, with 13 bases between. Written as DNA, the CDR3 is TGCGCCAGCAGCTTCTCCCGGGACTGGACCTTC. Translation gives CASSFSRDWTF.

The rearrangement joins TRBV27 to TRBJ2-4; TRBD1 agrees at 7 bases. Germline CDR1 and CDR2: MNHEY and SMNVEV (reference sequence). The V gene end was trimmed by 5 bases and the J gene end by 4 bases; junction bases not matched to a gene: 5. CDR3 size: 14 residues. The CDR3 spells CASSNDRVKNIQYF. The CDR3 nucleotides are TGTGCCAGCAGTAATGACAGGGTGAAAAACATTCAGTACTTC.

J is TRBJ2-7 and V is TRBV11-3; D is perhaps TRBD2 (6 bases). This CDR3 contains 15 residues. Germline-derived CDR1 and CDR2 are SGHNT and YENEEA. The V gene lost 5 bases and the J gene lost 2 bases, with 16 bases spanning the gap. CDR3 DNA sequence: TGTGCCAGCAGCCCCCGGGCGGGGACCACCTACGAGCAGTACTTC. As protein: CASSPRAGTTYEQYF.

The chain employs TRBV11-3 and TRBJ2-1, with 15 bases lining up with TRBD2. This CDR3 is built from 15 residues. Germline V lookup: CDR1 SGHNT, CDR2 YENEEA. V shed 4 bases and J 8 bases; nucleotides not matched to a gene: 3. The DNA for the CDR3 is TGTGCCAGCAGCTCGGGACTAGCGGGAGGCGATGAGCAGTTCTTC. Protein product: CASSSGLAGGDEQFF.

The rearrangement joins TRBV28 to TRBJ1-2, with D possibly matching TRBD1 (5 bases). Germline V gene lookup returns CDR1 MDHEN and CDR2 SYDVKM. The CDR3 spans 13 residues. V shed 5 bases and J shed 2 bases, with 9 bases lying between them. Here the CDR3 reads CASSTGPNYGYTF. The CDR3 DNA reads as TGTGCCAGCAGTACAGGACCCAACTATGGCTACACCTTC.

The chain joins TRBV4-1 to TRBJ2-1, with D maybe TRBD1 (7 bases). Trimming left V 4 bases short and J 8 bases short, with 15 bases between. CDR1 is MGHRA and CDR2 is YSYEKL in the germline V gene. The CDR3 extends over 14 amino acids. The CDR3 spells CASSPSSGGYEQFF. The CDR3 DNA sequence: TGCGCCAGCAGCCCCTCCTCAGGGGGGTATGAGCAGTTCTTC.

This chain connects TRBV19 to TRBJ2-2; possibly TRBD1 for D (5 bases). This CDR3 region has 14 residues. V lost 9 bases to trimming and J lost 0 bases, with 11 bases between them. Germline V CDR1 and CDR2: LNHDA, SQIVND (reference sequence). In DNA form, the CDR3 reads TGTGCCAGCCTACAGGCCGCGAACACCGGGGAGCTGTTTTTT. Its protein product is CASLQAANTGELFF.

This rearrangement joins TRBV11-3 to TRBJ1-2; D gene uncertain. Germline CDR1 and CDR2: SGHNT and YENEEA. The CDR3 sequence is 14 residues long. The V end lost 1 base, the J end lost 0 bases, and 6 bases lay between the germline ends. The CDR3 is CASSLGPANYGYTF. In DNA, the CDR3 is TGTGCCAGCAGCTTAGGTCCAGCTAACTATGGCTACACCTTC. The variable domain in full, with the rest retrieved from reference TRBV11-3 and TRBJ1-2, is EAGVVQSPRYKIIEKKQPVAFWCNPISGHNTLYWYLQNLGQGPELLIRYENEEAVDDSQLPKDRFSAERLKGVDSTLKIQPAELGDSAVYLCASSLGPANYGYTFGSGTRLTVV.

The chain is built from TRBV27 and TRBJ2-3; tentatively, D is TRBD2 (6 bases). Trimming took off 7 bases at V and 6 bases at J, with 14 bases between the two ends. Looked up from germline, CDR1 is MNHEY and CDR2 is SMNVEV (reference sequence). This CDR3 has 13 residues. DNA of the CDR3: TGTGCCAGCACTAGCGCCTTCGCCGATACGCAGTATTTT. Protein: CASTSAFADTQYF.

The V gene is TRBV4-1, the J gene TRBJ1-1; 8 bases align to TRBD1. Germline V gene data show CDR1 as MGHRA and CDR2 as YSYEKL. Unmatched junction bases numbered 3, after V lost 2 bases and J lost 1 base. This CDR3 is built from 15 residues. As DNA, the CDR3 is TGCGCCAGCAGCCAAAGGACAGGGCAGAACACTGAAGCTTTCTTT. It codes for CASSQRTGQNTEAFF.

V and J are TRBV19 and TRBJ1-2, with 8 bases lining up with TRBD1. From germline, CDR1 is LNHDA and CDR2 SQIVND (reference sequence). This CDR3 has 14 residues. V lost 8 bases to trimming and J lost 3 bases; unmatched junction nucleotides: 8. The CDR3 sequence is CASVRTGLYYGYTF. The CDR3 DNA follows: TGTGCCAGTGTCCGGACAGGGCTCTACTATGGCTACACCTTC. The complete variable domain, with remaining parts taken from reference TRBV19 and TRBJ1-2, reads DGGITQSPKYLFRKEGQNVTLSCEQNLNHDAMYWYRQDPGQGLRLIYYSQIVNDFQKGDIAEGYSVSREKKESFPLTVTSAQKNPTAFYLCASVRTGLYYGYTFGSGTRLTVV.

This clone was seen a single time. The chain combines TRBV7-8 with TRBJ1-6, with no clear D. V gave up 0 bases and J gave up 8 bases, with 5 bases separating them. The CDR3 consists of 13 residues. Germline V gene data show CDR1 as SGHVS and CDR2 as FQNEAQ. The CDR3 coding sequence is TGTGCCAGCAGCTTAGCCCCATATTCACCCCTCCACTTT. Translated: CASSLAPYSPLHF. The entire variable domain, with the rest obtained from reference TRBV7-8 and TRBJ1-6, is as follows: GAGVSQSPRYKVAKRGQDVALRCDPISGHVSLFWYQQALGQGPEFLTYFQNEAQLDKSGLPSDRFFAERPEGSVSTLKIQRTQQEDSAVYLCASSLAPYSPLHFGNGTRLTVT.

This CDR3 reads CASSPGQGLEYEQYF. CDR3 nucleotide sequence: TGTGCCAGCTCACCCGGACAGGGTCTGGAGTACGAGCAGTACTTC. J is TRBJ2-7 and V is TRBV18, with TRBD1 matching 8 bases. Germline V gene data show CDR1 as KGHSH and CDR2 as LQKENI. V dropped 3 bases and J dropped 4; count of bases not matched to a gene: 8. The CDR3 sequence is 15 residues long.

The DNA of the CDR3 is TGTGCCAGCAATCTACTAGCGGGAAAGGTCAATGAGCAGTTCTTC. It is translated as CASNLLAGKVNEQFF. The chain uses TRBV2 and TRBJ2-1; 10 bases align to TRBD2. The V segment lost 7 bases and the J segment 6 bases; nucleotides outside the gene matches: 9. CDR1 and CDR2 (germline): SNHLY, FYNNEI. The CDR3 loop spans 15 amino acids.

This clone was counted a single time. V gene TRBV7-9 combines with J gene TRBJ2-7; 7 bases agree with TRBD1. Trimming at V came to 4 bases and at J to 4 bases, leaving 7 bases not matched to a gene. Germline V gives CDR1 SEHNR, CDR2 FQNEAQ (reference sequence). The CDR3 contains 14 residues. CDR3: CASSSTGITYEQYF. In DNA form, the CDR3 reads TGTGCCAGCAGCTCGACAGGGATTACTTACGAGCAGTACTTC.

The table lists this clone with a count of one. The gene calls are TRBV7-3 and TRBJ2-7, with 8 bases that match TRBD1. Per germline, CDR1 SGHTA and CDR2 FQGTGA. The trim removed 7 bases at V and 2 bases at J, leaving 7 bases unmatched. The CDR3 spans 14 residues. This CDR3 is CASKIGTGPYEQYF. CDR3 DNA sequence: TGTGCCAGCAAAATCGGGACAGGTCCCTACGAGCAGTACTTC.

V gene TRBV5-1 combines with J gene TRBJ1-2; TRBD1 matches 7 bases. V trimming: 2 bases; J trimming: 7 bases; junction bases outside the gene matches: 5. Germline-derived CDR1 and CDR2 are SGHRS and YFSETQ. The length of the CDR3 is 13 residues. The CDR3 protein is CASSFLDRVGYTF. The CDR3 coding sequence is TGCGCCAGCAGCTTTCTAGACAGGGTTGGCTACACCTTC.

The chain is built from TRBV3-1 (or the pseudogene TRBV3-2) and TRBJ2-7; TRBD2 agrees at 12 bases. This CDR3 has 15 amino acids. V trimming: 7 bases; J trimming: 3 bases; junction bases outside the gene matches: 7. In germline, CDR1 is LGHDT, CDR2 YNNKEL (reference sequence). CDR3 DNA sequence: TGTGCCAGCACCCTAGCGGGAGGGCCGGTCTACGAGCAGTACTTC. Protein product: CASTLAGGPVYEQYF.

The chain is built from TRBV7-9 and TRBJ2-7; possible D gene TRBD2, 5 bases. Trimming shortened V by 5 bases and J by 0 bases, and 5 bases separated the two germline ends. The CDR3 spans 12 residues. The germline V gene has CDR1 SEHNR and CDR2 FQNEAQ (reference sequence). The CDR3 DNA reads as TGTGCCAGCAGCACTAGCTCCTACGAGCAGTACTTC. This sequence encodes CASSTSSYEQYF.

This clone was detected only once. The DNA of the CDR3 is TGTGCCAGCAGTTACATGGGGGGACGGCAAGAGACCCAGTACTTC. The encoded protein is CASSYMGGRQETQYF. The genes are TRBV6-6 and TRBJ2-5; possible D gene TRBD2, 6 bases. This CDR3 has 15 residues. CDR1 and CDR2 (germline): MNHNY, SVGAGI (reference sequence). Trimming took off 2 bases at V and 2 bases at J, with 12 bases between the two ends.

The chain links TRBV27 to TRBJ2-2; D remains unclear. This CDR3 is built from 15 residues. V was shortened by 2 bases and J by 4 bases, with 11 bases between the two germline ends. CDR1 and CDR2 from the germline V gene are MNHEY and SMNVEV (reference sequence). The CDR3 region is CASSLMYSVTGELFF. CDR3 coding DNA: TGTGCCAGCAGTTTAATGTACAGTGTCACCGGGGAGCTGTTTTTT.

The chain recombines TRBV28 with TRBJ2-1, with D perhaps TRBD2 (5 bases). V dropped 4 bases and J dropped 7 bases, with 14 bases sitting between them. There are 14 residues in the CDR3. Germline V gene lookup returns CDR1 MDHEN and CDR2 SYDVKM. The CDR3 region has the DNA TGTGCCAGCAGTTGGGTCGGGAATGCGAATGAGCAGTTCTTC. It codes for CASSWVGNANEQFF.

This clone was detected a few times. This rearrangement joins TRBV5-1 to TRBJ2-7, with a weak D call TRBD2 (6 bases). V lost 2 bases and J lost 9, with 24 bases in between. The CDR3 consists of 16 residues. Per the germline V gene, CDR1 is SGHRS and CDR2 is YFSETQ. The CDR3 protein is CASSLTGDSGEGAQYF. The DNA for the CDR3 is TGCGCCAGCAGCTTAACCGGGGACTCCGGGGAAGGGGCGCAGTACTTC.

CDR3 DNA sequence: TGTGCCAGAAGCCGACAGGGGGTATATGGCTACACCTTC. Protein product: CARSRQGVYGYTF. The gene calls are TRBV5-3 and TRBJ1-2, with 9 bases matching TRBD1. TRBV5-3 belongs to the ORF category, with a function that is uncertain. The length of the CDR3 is 13 residues. Unmatched junction bases numbered 3, after V lost 4 bases and J lost 5 bases.

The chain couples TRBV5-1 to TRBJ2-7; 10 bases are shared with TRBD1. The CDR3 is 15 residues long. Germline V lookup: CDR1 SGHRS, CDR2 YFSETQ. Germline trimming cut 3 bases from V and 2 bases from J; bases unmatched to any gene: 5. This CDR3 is CASSSGTGVTYEQYF. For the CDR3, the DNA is TGCGCCAGCAGCTCAGGGACAGGGGTTACCTACGAGCAGTACTTC.

CDR3 DNA: TGTGCCAGCAGCTTAGTAGGCGGGGCCCTCACAGATACGCAGTATTTT. The encoded protein is CASSLVGGALTDTQYF. This chain uses TRBV11-3 with TRBJ2-3, with a possible D match to TRBD2 (6 bases). The germline V gene encodes CDR1 SGHNT and CDR2 YENEEA. The CDR3 runs 16 residues. Trimming left V 1 base short and J 2 bases short, with 13 bases between.